The clone carrying this TCR beta chain was observed at least ten times. Its antigen is still unknown. For the second PCR, which ran for about 7 to 11 cycles, a sample-barcoded 5' primer and a J-beta primer mix were used. Every individual sample yielded 2.5 million or more paired-end reads (each containing CDR3). TCRdb re-called the 5' RACE reads through MiXCR, storing one row per CDR3 protein. This table holds hundreds of thousands of distinct CDR3 sequences, about 30% found once. The data originate from a study of blood T cells in healthy people across ages. Whole-study context: There was about one barcoded beta molecule captured by template switching per two T cells.

Whole-study results and caveats: When set beside aged donors, long-lived donors presented more naive CD4+ cells and higher diversity. Roughly linearly, TCR beta diversity per million T cells fell as age increased.

The CDR3 has 16 amino acids. Germline V gives CDR1 LGHNA, CDR2 YSLEER. V lost 1 base and J lost 8; bases outside the gene matches: 7. The rearrangement links TRBV4-3 to TRBJ2-1; 11 bases fit TRBD2. This receptor was obtained from a woman aged 80 or over in good health. The material sequenced was blood. CDR3 nucleotides: TGCGCCAGCAGCCAAGGTGTCGGTAGCGGGGGGGATGAGCAGTTCTTC. Protein sequence: CASSQGVGSGGDEQFF.